Shown below are 21 T cell receptor beta chains from a single sample sequenced in a study of blood T cell repertoires in COVID-19. Data came from immunoSEQ multiplex PCR; TCRdb stores just in-frame clones and leaves some out. The data show under 300,000 clones, approximately 88% seen once. Sequenced: PBMCs or T cells enriched from blood (not recorded which). These receptors were obtained from a woman aged 40 to 49 who had recovered from COVID-19.

The chain links TRBV5-4 to TRBJ2-1, with 10 bases fitting TRBD2. Germline V lookup: CDR1 SGHNT, CDR2 YYREEE (reference sequence). The CDR3 contains 18 residues. Losses at the gene ends were 4 bases for V and 2 bases for J; bases not matched to a gene: 12. CDR3 bases: TGTGCCAGCAGCATCGGACTAGCGGCCAGCCAAACCTACAATGAGCAGTTCTTC. It translates to CASSIGLAASQTYNEQFF.

This clone was counted between two and nine times. The chain has TRBV7-9 and TRBJ1-3, with a tentative D call TRBD1 (6 bases). The CDR3 consists of 16 residues. Germline lookup yields CDR1 SEHNR and CDR2 FQNEAQ (reference sequence). With 7 bases removed from V and 6 bases from J, the gap between germline ends came to 22 bases. The CDR3 nucleotides are TGTGCCAGCACCCGAGCGGGGGGCGATAAGGAAAACACCATATATTTT. Encoded protein: CASTRAGGDKENTIYF. Full variable domain (missing parts from reference TRBV7-9 and TRBJ1-3): DTGVSQNPRHKITKRGQNVTFRCDPISEHNRLYWYRQTLGQGPEFLTYFQNEAQLEKSRLLSDRFSAERPKGSFSTLEIQRTEQGDSAMYLCASTRAGGDKENTIYFGEGSWLTVV.

V and J are TRBV14 and TRBJ1-1; 7 nucleotides align to TRBD1. Per germline, CDR1 SGHDN and CDR2 FVKESK. The CDR3 contains 14 residues. V was clipped by 6 bases and J by 2 bases; unmatched bases: 6. As DNA, the CDR3 is TGTGCCAGCAGACTCCAGGGGGTTAACACTGAAGCTTTCTTT. This translates into CASRLQGVNTEAFF. Variable domain in full (rest from reference TRBV14 and TRBJ1-1): EAGVTQFPSHSVIEKGQTVTLRCDPISGHDNLYWYRRVMGKEIKFLLHFVKESKQDESGMPNNRFLAERTGGTYSTLKVQPAELEDSGVYFCASRLQGVNTEAFFGQGTRLTVV.

CDR3 amino acids: CASSPIFHEQYF. In nucleotides, the CDR3 is TGTGCCAGCAGTCCTATTTTCCACGAGCAGTACTTC. The V call is TRBV6-5, the J call TRBJ2-7; no definite D call. Germline CDR1 MNHEY, CDR2 SVGAGI. The V and J ends lost 5 bases and 5 bases respectively, with 10 bases between them. The CDR3 runs to 12 residues.

The chain recombines TRBV6-6 with TRBJ1-2; 8 bases match TRBD1. Germline V lookup: CDR1 MNHNY, CDR2 SVGAGI (reference sequence). With 4 bases clipped from V and 0 bases from J, the junction kept 4 bases outside the gene matches. The CDR3 is 15 amino acids. The CDR3 DNA reads TGTGCCAGCAGTTCACAGGGGGTAACTAACTATGGCTACACCTTC. Translation: CASSSQGVTNYGYTF.

The gene calls are TRBV19 and TRBJ1-1; TRBD1 is a possible D gene (6 bases). The CDR3 covers 17 residues. Deletions cut 4 bases from V and 4 bases from J, with 22 bases between. CDR1 and CDR2 from the germline V gene are LNHDA and SQIVND (reference sequence). CDR3 in DNA: TGTGCCAGTAGTACCCTCCCACATTCGGGGACAACCACTGAAGCTTTCTTT. It is translated as CASSTLPHSGTTTEAFF. The full variable domain, completed using reference TRBV19 and TRBJ1-1, is DGGITQSPKYLFRKEGQNVTLSCEQNLNHDAMYWYRQDPGQGLRLIYYSQIVNDFQKGDIAEGYSVSREKKESFPLTVTSAQKNPTAFYLCASSTLPHSGTTTEAFFGQGTRLTVV.

V and J are TRBV18 and TRBJ1-1, with no clear D. Germline V lookup: CDR1 KGHSH, CDR2 LQKENI. Trimming stripped 2 bases from V and 2 bases from J, with 12 bases between. There are 15 residues in the CDR3. The CDR3: CASSPSPMSNTEAFF. CDR3 in DNA: TGTGCCAGCTCACCATCCCCCATGAGTAACACTGAAGCTTTCTTT.

The gene calls are TRBV18 and TRBJ2-7, with 7 bases fitting TRBD1. The CDR3 sequence is 13 residues long. Germline loops: CDR1 KGHSH, CDR2 LQKENI. The V segment lost 4 bases and the J segment 7 bases; nucleotides outside the gene matches: 7. The CDR3 is CASSRNRGLEQYF. The DNA for the CDR3 is TGTGCCAGCTCACGAAACAGGGGTCTGGAGCAGTACTTC.

The CDR3 sequence is CASNTGQGANSPLHF. CDR3 sequence (DNA): TGCGCCAGCAATACAGGACAGGGGGCGAATTCACCCCTCCACTTT. The V and J genes are TRBV5-1 and TRBJ1-6; 11 bases fit TRBD1. CDR1 is SGHRS, CDR2 YFSETQ, per germline. The ends lost 6 bases at V and 7 bases at J; junction bases unmatched: 6. The CDR3 length is 15 residues.

The sample holds one count of this clone. The rearrangement joins TRBV19 to TRBJ1-2, with D perhaps matching TRBD1 (6 bases). Trimming took off 9 bases at V and 0 bases at J, with 17 bases between the two ends. This CDR3 contains 15 residues. Germline CDR1 and CDR2: LNHDA and SQIVND (reference sequence). The CDR3 here is CASTDRATTNYGYTF. The DNA of the CDR3 is TGTGCCAGCACGGACAGAGCGACCACTAACTATGGCTACACCTTC.

This chain links TRBV18 with TRBJ1-2; 11 bases match TRBD1. The CDR3 has 16 amino acids. Germline-derived CDR1 and CDR2 are KGHSH and LQKENI. V lost 4 bases, J lost 5 bases, and 9 bases stayed unmatched. Here the CDR3 reads CASSQGQGATGYGYTF. CDR3 DNA: TGTGCCAGCTCACAAGGACAGGGGGCAACGGGGTATGGCTACACCTTC.

The rearrangement joins TRBV4-2 to TRBJ2-7; perhaps TRBD2 as D (5 bases). Germline-derived CDR1 and CDR2 are LGHNA and YNFKEQ. There are 15 residues in the CDR3. Trimming left V 1 base short and J 6 bases short, with 16 bases between. The CDR3 here is CASSQAEGPKSEQYF. CDR3 nucleotides: TGTGCCAGCAGCCAAGCAGAGGGCCCAAAGTCCGAGCAGTACTTC.

This chain connects TRBV7-9 to TRBJ1-1, with D unresolved. Trimming took 7 bases from V and 5 from J, leaving 14 bases between them. This CDR3 comprises 13 residues. The germline V gene has CDR1 SEHNR and CDR2 FQNEAQ (reference sequence). The CDR3 reads CASTLGRNTEAFF. The CDR3 DNA reads TGTGCCAGCACCCTAGGGAGGAATACTGAAGCTTTCTTT.

The V call is TRBV4-1, the J call TRBJ1-2; D is ambiguous. V dropped 1 base and J dropped 7 bases, with 16 bases sitting between them. The CDR3 is made up of 15 amino acids. Germline lookup yields CDR1 MGHRA and CDR2 YSYEKL. CDR3 protein: CASSQGEPGYGGYTF. CDR3 nucleotide sequence: TGCGCCAGCAGCCAAGGGGAACCGGGATACGGTGGCTACACCTTC.

The chain employs TRBV27 and TRBJ2-1; 12 bases map to TRBD2. This CDR3 has 20 residues. V was clipped by 4 bases and J by 0 bases; unmatched bases: 13. The germline V gene encodes CDR1 MNHEY and CDR2 SMNVEV (reference sequence). CDR3 protein: CASSSNRLAGAPSSYNEQFF. CDR3 sequence (DNA): TGTGCCAGCAGTTCGAATAGACTAGCGGGGGCCCCGAGCTCCTACAATGAGCAGTTCTTC.

The genes are TRBV7-2 and TRBJ1-2; D ambiguous. The length of the CDR3 is 15 residues. V was cut by 6 bases and J by 1 base, with 15 bases left in between. Germline lookup yields CDR1 SGHTA and CDR2 FQGNSA. CDR3 DNA: TGTGCCAGCAGACCCGCCGGGGTCTTTAACTATGGCTACACCTTC. Translating gives CASRPAGVFNYGYTF. Full variable domain (outside the CDR3, taken from reference TRBV7-2 and TRBJ1-2): GAGVSQSPSNKVTEKGKDVELRCDPISGHTALYWYRQSLGQGLEFLIYFQGNSAPDKSGLPSDRFSAERTGGSVSTLTIQRTQQEDSAVYLCASRPAGVFNYGYTFGSGTRLTVV.

This chain uses TRBV5-1 with TRBJ1-2; D gene ambiguous. V was trimmed by 0 bases and J by 6 bases, leaving 9 bases between them. The length of the CDR3 is 13 residues. From germline, CDR1 is SGHRS and CDR2 YFSETQ. In DNA, the CDR3 is TGCGCCAGCAGCTTGGGGTCCGGGGATGGCTACACCTTC. It translates to CASSLGSGDGYTF.

The chain carries TRBV9 and TRBJ2-2, with D possibly matching TRBD2 (5 bases). The CDR3 runs to 15 residues. Trimming removed 0 bases from V and 7 bases from J, with 13 bases in between. CDR1 is SGDLS, CDR2 YYNGEE, per germline. The CDR3 sequence: CASSVAGLRVGELFF. The CDR3 DNA reads as TGTGCCAGCAGCGTAGCGGGCCTGAGGGTCGGGGAGCTGTTTTTT.

The V call is TRBV3-1 (or the pseudogene TRBV3-2), the J call TRBJ1-4, with a possible D match to TRBD1 (6 bases). Germline V gene data show CDR1 as LGHDT and CDR2 as YNNKEL (reference sequence). V was trimmed by 1 base and J by 7 bases, leaving 13 bases between them. This CDR3 region has 15 residues. The CDR3 bases are TGTGCCAGCAGCCAAGTTTTGGGGGGGGCTGAAAAACTGTTTTTT. It codes for CASSQVLGGAEKLFF.

A note on this clone: One junction end disagrees with the germline gene, perhaps due to a read error. J is TRBJ2-2 and V is TRBV7-7, with TRBD2 identical over 8 bases. The CDR3 is 16 residues long. Per germline, CDR1 SSHAT and CDR2 FNYEAQ (reference sequence). The DNA of the CDR3 is TGTGCTAGCAGCCGGACGGGGGGGATAAACACCGGGGAGCTGTTTTTT. It codes for CASSRTGGINTGELFF. Drawing the rest from reference TRBV7-7 and TRBJ2-2, the complete variable domain is GAGVSQSPRYKVTKRGQDVTLRCDPISSHATLYWYQQALGQGPEFLTYFNYEAQPDKSGLPSDRFSAERPEGSISTLTIQRTEQRDSAMYRCASSRTGGINTGELFFGEGSRLTVL.

The chain combines TRBV7-8 with TRBJ1-5; 10 nucleotides match TRBD1. The V gene's germline CDR1 is SGHVS and CDR2 FQNEAQ. The junction had 6 bases not matched to a gene; V was cut back by 6 bases and J by 7 bases. The CDR3 spans 14 residues. DNA of the CDR3: TGTGCCAGCAGTAGGGACAGGGGTGACCAGCCCCAGCATTTT. It is translated as CASSRDRGDQPQHF.